Described below is a single T cell receptor (beta chain) sequence and its context. Its antigen is as yet unknown. This sample was included in a study of T cells in localized non-small cell lung cancer. Sequencing was performed with immunoSEQ multiplex PCR; in TCRdb, only in-frame clones are kept and a portion is missing. The table includes about 83,000 clones, over 75% detected once. Points from the study as a whole: Highest T cell clonality was seen in uninvolved adjacent lung, surpassing that measured in tumor.

V was pared by 1 base and J by 7 bases, with 7 bases between. Germline CDR1 reads MGHDK; CDR2 reads SYGVNS. CDR3 size: 12 residues. V is TRBV25-1 and J is TRBJ1-2, with D hard to call. Sequenced material: peripheral blood, taken before any cancer treatment. This sequence originates from an older female donor with stage I lung adenocarcinoma. The CDR3 loop is CASSELVGGYTF. CDR3 coding DNA: TGTGCCAGCAGTGAATTGGTTGGTGGCTACACCTTC.